The TCR beta chain under discussion was sequenced for a study of PD-1 blockade in classical Hodgkin lymphoma (dated by TCRdb to 2018 to 2021). Regarding the research as a whole: Nivolumab dosing was 3 mg/kg intravenously every 2 weeks, continuing until either disease progression or unacceptable toxicity. The study used CyTOF and TCR beta sequencing to define a peripheral blood immune signature of response to PD-1 blockade in classical Hodgkin lymphoma.

Broad study findings and their caveats: Diversity was lower in patients who began nivolumab less than 1 year after ASCT, so these patients were left out of later analyses to avoid confounding by immune reconstitution. Baseline TCR diversity was reported to be lower in newly diagnosed patients than in healthy donors, and even lower in relapsed/refractory patients. The study was limited to a single clinical trial cohort, and causes of repertoire differences, possibly disease activity or prior therapy, remained undefined. Trial patients with a complete response had baseline diversity similar to that of newly diagnosed patients, while partial responders and progressors had significantly lower diversity. By C4D1, a significant rise was seen in CD4+ TCR diversity but not in CD8+ TCR diversity (p=0.0027 vs p=0.16), and the rise was most apparent among complete responders (p=0.02).

The CDR3 holds 14 amino acids from the cysteine to the phenylalanine. Of all the DNA, just the CDR3 is kept, 42 bases in frame from base 1. V loses 5 bases at its end and J loses 6 bases; junction bases beyond the gene matches: 3. From the germline V gene (reference sequence), CDR1 is LNHDA and CDR2 is SQIVND. The intended sense of this specimen's time point label: cycle 2 day 1 (C2D1) of nivolumab. Every trial patient had relapsed after autologous stem cell transplantation, and cohorts A, B and C differed in prior brentuximab vedotin exposure. The trial cohort included around 56 patients with relapsed/refractory classical Hodgkin lymphoma, and each patient had a best overall response of complete response, partial response or progressive disease. Single-agent nivolumab was administered to trial patients in the multi-cohort phase II CheckMate 205 trial. An independent review committee assessed best overall response by applying the 2007 International Working Group response criteria. Trial PBMCs were collected immediately before nivolumab initiation (C1D1) and during therapy at cycle 2 day 1 and cycle 4 day 1. Peripheral blood was collected in 8 mL Vacutainer Cell Preparation Tubes, from which PBMCs were isolated by centrifugation and then cryopreserved.

The Qiagen DNeasy kit was used to extract genomic DNA from unsorted PBMCs and from the negatively selected CD4+ and CD8+ fractions. TCR beta CDR3 regions were subjected to amplification by immunoSEQ multiplex PCR with primers that anneal to V and J segments. A synthetic immune receptor repertoire was used to minimize amplification bias, and remaining bias was computationally removed after sequencing. Per the authors' processing: Repertoire diversity was quantified as the Shannon entropy index using custom Python scripts. Unsorted, CD4+ and CD8+ repertoires were analyzed separately, except for combined analyses in which CD4+ and CD8+ sequences were merged in silico. Clonal expansion was defined as a frequency increase of at least 2-fold after treatment compared with C1D1, and clones undetected at baseline were assigned a pseudocount of 0.5. Clones with 0 or 1 copy at C1D1 were classified as singleton clones, and clones with 2 or more copies were classified as non-singleton clones. Clones expanded in unsorted samples were annotated as CD4+, CD8+ or unknown by matching protein sequences in sorted samples from the same patient. Wilcoxon tests on paired samples were used to test diversity changes from C1D1 to C4D1. TCRdb carries this immuneACCESS record with in-frame sequences only. Its versions omit some clonotypes, under half of them owing to an unresolved V gene in the studies checked, with the rest unexplained. D and trimming were read from the DNA, whereas the V and J calls and clone size are those reported in that table. In all, the sample holds 15,000 to 20,000 clones, and roughly 82% of those were seen once. The ten largest clones capture roughly 27% of the sample.

Worth noting for this clone: The specificity of this receptor is unknown. Base qualities are not provided; no much larger clone lies one nucleotide away.

The clonotype was recovered from a human donor with classical Hodgkin lymphoma. Rearrangement joined TRBV19 to TRBJ2-2, and TRBD2 matches 10 of the central bases. The starting material was peripheral blood mononuclear cells (PBMCs), obtained before the second cycle of nivolumab. In nucleotides, the sequence is TGTGCCAGTAGTCTAGCGGGGGTTGCCGGGGAGCTGTTTTTT. Its product reads: CASSLAGVAGELFF. The variable domain in full, with residues beyond the CDR3 obtained from the reference TRBV19 and TRBJ2-2 genes, is DGGITQSPKYLFRKEGQNVTLSCEQNLNHDAMYWYRQDPGQGLRLIYYSQIVNDFQKGDIAEGYSVSREKKESFPLTVTSAQKNPTAFYLCASSLAGVAGELFFGEGSRLTVL.